This T cell receptor beta chain originates from a study of human T cells and chemical hapten exposure. Study at large: Largely, small differences in pooled library volume made per-sample TCR yields vary. Notes on the study in general: With DPC sensitization, TCRs exceeding 1 in 1000 frequency showed no change.

CDR1 MNHNS and CDR2 SASEGT come from the germline V gene. The CDR3 has 17 residues. V lost 7 bases to trimming and J lost 1 base; unmatched junction nucleotides: 12. Individual cDNA molecules each carried unique molecular identifiers attached by the library. As handled by the study authors: Sample-level TCR yields exhibited a median of about 96,000, with a range of roughly 20,000 to 750,000. TCRdb called the 5' RACE reads again in MiXCR, with one record for every CDR3 protein. In this record, the V and J calls reflect TCRdb's handling and not the investigators' own analysis. Among about 81,000 distinct CDR3 sequences listed, less than 20% were seen once. Comment on this clonotype: What it recognizes is unknown.

Unfractionated whole blood was the source from which total RNA was extracted. This chain links TRBV6-1 with TRBJ2-3; 9 nucleotides match TRBD2. This sequence was found in a female donor in good health. The CDR3 spells CASTRSIAGEGTDTQYF. The DNA of the CDR3 is TGTGCCAGCACTAGGTCGATAGCGGGAGAGGGCACAGATACGCAGTATTTT.